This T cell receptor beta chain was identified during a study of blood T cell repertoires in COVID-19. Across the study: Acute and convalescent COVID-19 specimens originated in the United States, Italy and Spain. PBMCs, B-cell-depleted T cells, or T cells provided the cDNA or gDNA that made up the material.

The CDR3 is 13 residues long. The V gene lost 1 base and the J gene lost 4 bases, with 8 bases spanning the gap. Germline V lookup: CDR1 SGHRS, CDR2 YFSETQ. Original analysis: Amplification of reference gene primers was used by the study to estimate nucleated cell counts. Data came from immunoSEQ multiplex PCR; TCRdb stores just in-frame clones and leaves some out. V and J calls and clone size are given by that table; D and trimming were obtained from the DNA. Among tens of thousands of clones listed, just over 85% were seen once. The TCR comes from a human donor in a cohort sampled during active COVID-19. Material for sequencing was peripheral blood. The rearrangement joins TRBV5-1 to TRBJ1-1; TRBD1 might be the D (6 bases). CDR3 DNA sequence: TGCGCCAGCAGCTTGTACAGGGTCACTGAAGCTTTCTTT. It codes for CASSLYRVTEAFF.